This passage covers 29 T cell receptor beta chains from one sample sequenced in a study of blood T cell repertoires in COVID-19. Here immunoSEQ multiplex PCR was the method, and the copy in TCRdb shows in-frame clones only, minus some. The table includes 330,000 or so clones, around nine tenths detected once. The sequencing input was PBMCs or T cells enriched from blood (not recorded which). These TCRs come from a woman in her thirties who had been exposed to COVID-19.

About this clone: Other nucleotide sequences from this sample produce the same CDR3. The V gene is TRBV11-2, the J gene TRBJ1-1, with D perhaps TRBD1 (5 bases). Looked up from germline, CDR1 is SGHAT and CDR2 is FQNNGV. V was clipped by 5 bases and J by 1 base, with 8 bases between them. The CDR3 loop spans 13 amino acids. The CDR3 sequence: CASSPQGNTEAFF. As DNA, the CDR3 is TGTGCCAGCAGCCCCCAGGGGAACACTGAAGCTTTCTTT.

The chain joins TRBV12-5 to TRBJ1-1; D gene unclear. The CDR3 is made up of 15 amino acids. Trimming left V 0 bases short and J 2 bases short, with 10 bases between. Germline V gene lookup returns CDR1 LGHNT and CDR2 FRNRAP. CDR3 sequence: CASGLVSGRNTEAFF. CDR3 sequence (DNA): TGTGCTAGTGGTTTGGTAAGCGGCAGAAACACTGAAGCTTTCTTT.

V is TRBV6-5 and J is TRBJ1-2; 8 bases match TRBD1. Germline trimming cut 8 bases from V and 3 bases from J; bases unmatched to any gene: 8. This CDR3 spans 14 amino acids. The germline V gene encodes CDR1 MNHEY and CDR2 SVGAGI. CDR3: CASSVGQGHYGYTF. The CDR3 DNA is TGTGCCAGCTCGGTCGGACAGGGCCACTATGGCTACACCTTC.

The gene calls are TRBV19 and TRBJ2-7; a possible D gene is TRBD2 (7 bases). The germline V and J ends were trimmed by 2 bases and 1 base, with 15 bases remaining between them. The CDR3 is made up of 16 amino acids. Looked up from germline, CDR1 is LNHDA and CDR2 is SQIVND (reference sequence). The CDR3 coding sequence is TGTGCCAGTAGTATAAGGGGGGGGACTGATTCCTACGAGCAGTACTTC. It codes for CASSIRGGTDSYEQYF.

The rearrangement uses TRBV29-1 and TRBJ2-2; D not certain. Germline V gene lookup returns CDR1 SQVTM and CDR2 ANQGSEA. There are 14 residues in the CDR3. The V end was cut by 4 bases, the J end by 2 bases, with 11 bases between. CDR3 protein: CSVGWSLNTGELFF. The CDR3 DNA reads as TGCAGCGTTGGATGGTCCCTAAACACCGGGGAGCTGTTTTTT.

The rearrangement joins TRBV6-5 to TRBJ1-1; D gene unclear. With 8 bases removed from V and 6 bases from J, the gap between germline ends came to 19 bases. Germline assignment: CDR1 MNHEY and CDR2 SVGAGI. CDR3 length: 14 amino acids. The CDR3 DNA sequence: TGTGCCAGCCGGGGTCGGCATAGGGTTTCTGAAGCTTTCTTT. Residues: CASRGRHRVSEAFF.

The chain recombines TRBV27 with TRBJ2-1, with a weak D call TRBD1 (7 bases). The CDR3 length is 13 residues. In germline, CDR1 is MNHEY, CDR2 SMNVEV (reference sequence). The germline V and J ends were trimmed by 6 bases and 12 bases, with 18 bases remaining between them. CDR3 residues: CASSPGRQGGQFF. CDR3 nucleotides: TGTGCCAGCAGCCCGGGGCGGCAGGGGGGGCAGTTCTTC.

This clone has just one count. V is TRBV2 and J is TRBJ2-1; 7 bases line up with TRBD1. CDR1 and CDR2 (germline): SNHLY, FYNNEI. This CDR3 is built from 15 residues. With 6 bases clipped from V and 3 bases from J, the junction kept 8 bases outside the gene matches. The CDR3 DNA reads TGTGCCAGCAGCGAATCAGGGACAGTCTACAATGAGCAGTTCTTC. As protein: CASSESGTVYNEQFF.

This clone was found once. The J gene is TRBJ1-1, the V gene TRBV11-3; possibly TRBD1 for D (6 bases). The ends were cut back, 0 bases at V and 4 bases at J, with 15 bases in the middle. The CDR3 covers 16 residues. Germline V gene lookup returns CDR1 SGHNT and CDR2 YENEEA. The CDR3 sequence: CASSLDLAGAFTEAFF. The CDR3 nucleotides read TGTGCCAGCAGCTTAGATCTTGCAGGGGCCTTCACTGAAGCTTTCTTT.

The chain employs TRBV11-2 and TRBJ2-7; weak D call: TRBD1 (5 bases). CDR3 length: 14 residues. The germline V gene has CDR1 SGHAT and CDR2 FQNNGV. Trimming pared 0 bases from V and 6 bases from J, leaving 12 bases between. The CDR3 DNA is TGTGCCAGCAGCTTAGACAGGGTAGTAGGCGAGCAGTACTTC. As protein: CASSLDRVVGEQYF.

The chain links TRBV19 to TRBJ2-5; TRBD2 matches at 15 bases. From germline, CDR1 is LNHDA and CDR2 SQIVND (reference sequence). The CDR3 totals 20 residues. The trim removed 10 bases at V and 2 bases at J, leaving 20 bases unmatched. CDR3 sequence: CATARVGLGLAGGGQETQYF. The CDR3, as DNA: TGTGCCACGGCGAGGGTGGGTTTAGGACTAGCGGGAGGGGGACAAGAGACCCAGTACTTC. The variable domain in full, with the rest retrieved from reference TRBV19 and TRBJ2-5, is DGGITQSPKYLFRKEGQNVTLSCEQNLNHDAMYWYRQDPGQGLRLIYYSQIVNDFQKGDIAEGYSVSREKKESFPLTVTSAQKNPTAFYLCATARVGLGLAGGGQETQYFGPGTRLLVL.

The chain has TRBV9 and TRBJ2-7; 7 nucleotides align to TRBD2. The CDR3 is 17 amino acids. Germline CDR1 is SGDLS and CDR2 is YYNGEE. Losses at the gene ends were 0 bases for V and 6 bases for J; bases not matched to a gene: 15. The CDR3 spells CASSVGGELALSSEQYF. CDR3 coding DNA: TGTGCCAGCAGCGTAGGGGGTGAACTAGCGTTGTCTAGCGAGCAGTACTTC.

V gene TRBV29-1 combines with J gene TRBJ1-2, with D possibly TRBD1 on 6 matching bases. With 7 bases removed from V and 5 bases from J, the gap between germline ends came to 11 bases. The CDR3 extends over 11 amino acids. Germline values: CDR1 SQVTM, CDR2 ANQGSEA. CDR3 in DNA: TGCAGCGGCTTACAGGGATATGGCTACACCTTC. Protein sequence: CSGLQGYGYTF.

This clone was seen a single time. J is TRBJ2-7 and V is TRBV6-5; a weak D match, TRBD2 (7 bases). Deletions cut 6 bases from V and 4 bases from J, with 19 bases between. Per the germline V gene, CDR1 is MNHEY and CDR2 is SVGAGI. The CDR3 runs to 15 residues. The CDR3 sequence is CASRVGGDLDYEQYF. DNA of the CDR3: TGTGCCAGCAGGGTAGGGGGGGACTTGGATTACGAGCAGTACTTC.

The rearrangement joins TRBV11-3 to TRBJ1-1, with 8 bases that match TRBD1. The germline V gene encodes CDR1 SGHNT and CDR2 YENEEA. The CDR3 has 15 amino acids. Germline trimming cut 4 bases from V and 1 base from J; bases unmatched to any gene: 5. CDR3: CASSSRDRPNTEAFF. In nucleotides, the CDR3 is TGTGCCAGCAGCTCCCGGGACAGGCCGAACACTGAAGCTTTCTTT.

The rearrangement uses TRBV11-3 and TRBJ2-1; 7 bases are a match to TRBD2. CDR1 SGHNT and CDR2 YENEEA come from the germline V gene. The CDR3 consists of 15 residues. Germline trimming cut 5 bases from V and 7 bases from J; bases unmatched to any gene: 11. This chain's CDR3 is CASSNGLVLRNEQFF. Here the CDR3 DNA reads TGTGCCAGCAGCAACGGACTAGTTTTGCGGAATGAGCAGTTCTTC.

This clone turned up a few times. The V call is TRBV2, the J call TRBJ2-1, with D maybe TRBD2 (6 bases). The CDR3 runs 18 residues. V was cut by 1 base and J by 5 bases, with 21 bases left in between. Germline CDR1 reads SNHLY; CDR2 reads FYNNEI. The CDR3 nucleotides are TGTGCCAGCAGTGAAGAAGCGGGTAGGCCTGTCCGGAACAATGAGCAGTTCTTC. Its protein product is CASSEEAGRPVRNNEQFF. Together with reference TRBV2 and TRBJ2-1, the CDR3 gives the full variable domain: EPEVTQTPSHQVTQMGQEVILRCVPISNHLYFYWYRQILGQKVEFLVSFYNNEISEKSEIFDDQFSVERPDGSNFTLKIRSTKLEDSAMYFCASSEEAGRPVRNNEQFFGPGTRLTVL.

This chain joins TRBV28 and TRBJ2-1, with D tentatively TRBD1 (6 bases). Deletions cut 1 base from V and 6 bases from J, with 10 bases between. CDR1 and CDR2 (germline): MDHEN, SYDVKM. This CDR3 region has 14 residues. CDR3 coding DNA: TGTGCCAGCAGTTTATTACAGGGTCGCAATGAGCAGTTCTTC. Amino acids: CASSLLQGRNEQFF.

The chain uses TRBV10-2 and TRBJ1-5; tentatively, D is TRBD1 (5 bases). The CDR3 is 14 residues long. Trimming pared 6 bases from V and 2 bases from J, leaving 11 bases between. CDR1 WSHSY and CDR2 SAAADI come from the germline V gene. CDR3 coding DNA: TGCGCCAGCAGAGGGGAGGCCGGCAATCAGCCCCAGCATTTT. As protein: CASRGEAGNQPQHF.

The sample holds one count of this clone. This chain uses TRBV20-1 with TRBJ2-7; 10 bases are shared with TRBD2. The V gene's germline CDR1 is DFQATT and CDR2 SNEGSKA (reference sequence). There are 11 residues in the CDR3. The CDR3, as DNA: TGCAGAGGGCTAGCGGGAGACGAGCAGTACTTC. It specifies CRGLAGDEQYF.

V usage is TRBV5-1 and J usage is TRBJ2-2, with TRBD1 matching over 7 bases. The CDR3 length is 16 residues. The trim removed 2 bases at V and 1 base at J, leaving 5 bases unmatched. The germline CDR1 and CDR2 sequences are SGHRS and YFSETQ. For the CDR3, the DNA is TGCGCCAGCAGCTTTGTTGGGACAGTGAACACCGGGGAGCTGTTTTTT. Its protein is CASSFVGTVNTGELFF.

The V and J genes are TRBV9 and TRBJ2-1; tentatively, D is TRBD2 (6 bases). Deletions cut 7 bases from V and 7 bases from J, with 18 bases between. The length of the CDR3 is 14 residues. In germline, CDR1 is SGDLS, CDR2 YYNGEE. The CDR3 region has the DNA TGTGCCAGCCAACTAGCCCTCAATACAAATGAGCAGTTCTTC. It encodes CASQLALNTNEQFF.

The V gene is TRBV4-2, the J gene TRBJ2-2; TRBD1 is a possible D gene (6 bases). The germline V gene has CDR1 LGHNA and CDR2 YNFKEQ. V was trimmed by 4 bases and J by 3 bases, leaving 9 bases between them. This CDR3 is 14 amino acids long. CDR3 sequence: CASSLGADTGELFF. The DNA of the CDR3 is TGTGCCAGCAGCCTGGGGGCGGACACCGGGGAGCTGTTTTTT.

This chain uses TRBV27 with TRBJ1-2; 7 nucleotides line up with TRBD1. The CDR3 loop spans 17 amino acids. CDR1 MNHEY and CDR2 SMNVEV come from the germline V gene (reference sequence). The J segment lost 0 bases and the V segment lost 3 bases, leaving 10 bases of the junction unmatched. The CDR3 region is CASSFVSGTEANYGYTF. The CDR3 nucleotides read TGTGCCAGCAGTTTTGTCTCCGGGACAGAAGCTAACTATGGCTACACCTTC.

This sequence joins TRBV29-1 and TRBJ1-1; D gene ambiguous. Germline lookup yields CDR1 SQVTM and CDR2 ANQGSEA. This CDR3 is 13 amino acids long. V dropped 2 bases and J dropped 6 bases, with 13 bases sitting between them. CDR3 protein: CSVERSAAPEAFF. CDR3 bases: TGCAGCGTTGAACGATCCGCGGCCCCTGAAGCTTTCTTT. The complete variable domain, with remaining parts taken from reference TRBV29-1 and TRBJ1-1, reads SAVISQKPSRDICQRGTSLTIQCQVDSQVTMMFWYRQQPGQSLTLIATANQGSEATYESGFVIDKFPISRPNLTFSTLTVSNMSPEDSSIYLCSVERSAAPEAFFGQGTRLTVV.

The chain links TRBV27 to TRBJ1-1, with D possibly TRBD1 on 5 matching bases. With 5 bases removed from V and 0 bases from J, the gap between germline ends came to 13 bases. Germline V gene sequence: CDR1 MNHEY, CDR2 SMNVEV (reference sequence). The CDR3 is 15 residues long. The CDR3 loop reads CASSGRTFMNTEAFF. As DNA, the CDR3 is TGTGCCAGCAGTGGCCGGACATTTATGAACACTGAAGCTTTCTTT.

This chain joins TRBV7-2 and TRBJ1-6; possibly TRBD1 for D (5 bases). The V end lost 2 bases, the J end lost 0 bases, and 11 bases lay between the germline ends. Per the germline V gene, CDR1 is SGHTA and CDR2 is FQGNSA. This CDR3 comprises 17 residues. The CDR3 reads CASSLLGQLSYNSPLHF. For the CDR3, the DNA is TGTGCCAGCAGCTTACTTGGACAACTCTCCTATAATTCACCCCTCCACTTT.

The rearrangement uses TRBV19 and TRBJ1-1, with 7 positions matching TRBD1. After removal of 5 bases from V and 5 bases from J, the junction contained 5 bases not matched to a gene. The germline CDR1 and CDR2 sequences are LNHDA and SQIVND (reference sequence). The CDR3 covers 13 residues. The CDR3 is CASSSQGPTEAFF. For the CDR3, the DNA is TGTGCCAGTAGTTCACAGGGGCCAACTGAAGCTTTCTTT.

The chain links TRBV2 to TRBJ1-4, with 7 bases lining up with TRBD1. Germline CDR1 SNHLY, CDR2 FYNNEI. The CDR3 is 13 residues long. The J segment lost 6 bases and the V segment lost 11 bases, leaving 9 bases of the junction unmatched. The CDR3 bases are TGTGCCGTATCGGGACAGCCAGATGAAAAACTGTTTTTT. It translates to CAVSGQPDEKLFF.